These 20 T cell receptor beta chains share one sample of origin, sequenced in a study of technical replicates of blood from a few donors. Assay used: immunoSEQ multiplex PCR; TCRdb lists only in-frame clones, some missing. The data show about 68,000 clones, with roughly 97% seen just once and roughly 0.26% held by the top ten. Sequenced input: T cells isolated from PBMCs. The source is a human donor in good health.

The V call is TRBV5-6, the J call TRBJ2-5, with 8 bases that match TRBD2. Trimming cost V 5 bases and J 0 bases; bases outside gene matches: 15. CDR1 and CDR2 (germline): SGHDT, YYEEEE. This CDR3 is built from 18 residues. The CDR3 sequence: CASRLAGYAAGYQETQYF. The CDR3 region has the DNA TGTGCCAGCAGGTTAGCGGGGTATGCTGCGGGCTACCAAGAGACCCAGTACTTC.

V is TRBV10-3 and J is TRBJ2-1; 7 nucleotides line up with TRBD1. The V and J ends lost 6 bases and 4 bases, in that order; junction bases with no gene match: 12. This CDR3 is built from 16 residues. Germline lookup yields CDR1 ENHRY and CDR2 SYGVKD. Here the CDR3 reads CAIRRQGEGLYNEQFF. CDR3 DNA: TGTGCCATCAGAAGACAGGGAGAAGGCCTTTACAATGAGCAGTTCTTC.

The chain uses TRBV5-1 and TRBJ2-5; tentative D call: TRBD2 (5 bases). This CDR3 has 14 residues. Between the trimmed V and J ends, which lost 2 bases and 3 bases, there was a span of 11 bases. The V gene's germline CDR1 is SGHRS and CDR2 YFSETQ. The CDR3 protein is CASSFLDYKETQYF. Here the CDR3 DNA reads TGCGCCAGCAGCTTTCTCGACTACAAAGAGACCCAGTACTTC.

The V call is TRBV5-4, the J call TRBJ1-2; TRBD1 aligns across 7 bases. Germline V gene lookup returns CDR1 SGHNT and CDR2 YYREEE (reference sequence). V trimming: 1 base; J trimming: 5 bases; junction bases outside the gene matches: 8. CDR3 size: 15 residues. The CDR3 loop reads CASSLRQGVSYGYTF. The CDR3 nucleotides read TGTGCCAGCAGCTTGCGGCAGGGGGTCTCATATGGCTACACCTTC.

The chain's CDR3 is CAWNIGGSEQYF. In DNA, the CDR3 is TGTGCCTGGAATATAGGCGGCTCTGAGCAGTACTTC. V usage is TRBV30 and J usage is TRBJ2-7; the D is unclear. CDR3 size: 12 residues. Trimming cost V 4 bases and J 7 bases, with 14 bases left between them. Germline lookup yields CDR1 GTSNPN and CDR2 SVGIG (reference sequence).

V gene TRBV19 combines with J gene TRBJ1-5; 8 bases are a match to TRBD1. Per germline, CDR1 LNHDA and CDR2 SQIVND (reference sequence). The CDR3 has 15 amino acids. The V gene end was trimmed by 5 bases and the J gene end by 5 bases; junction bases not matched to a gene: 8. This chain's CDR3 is CASSGTGGFYQPQHF. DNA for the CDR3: TGTGCCAGTAGTGGGACAGGCGGTTTTTATCAGCCCCAGCATTTT.

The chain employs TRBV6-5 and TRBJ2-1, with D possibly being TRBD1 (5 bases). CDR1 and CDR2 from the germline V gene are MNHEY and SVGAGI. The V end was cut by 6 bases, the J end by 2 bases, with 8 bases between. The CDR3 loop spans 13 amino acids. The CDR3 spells CASRGATYNEQFF. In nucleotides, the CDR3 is TGTGCCAGCAGAGGGGCAACCTACAATGAGCAGTTCTTC.

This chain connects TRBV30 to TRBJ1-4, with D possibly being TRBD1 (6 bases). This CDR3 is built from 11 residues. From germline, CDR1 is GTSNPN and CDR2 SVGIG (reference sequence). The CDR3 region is CAGATNEKLFF. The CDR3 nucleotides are TGTGCGGGGGCGACTAATGAAAAACTGTTTTTT.

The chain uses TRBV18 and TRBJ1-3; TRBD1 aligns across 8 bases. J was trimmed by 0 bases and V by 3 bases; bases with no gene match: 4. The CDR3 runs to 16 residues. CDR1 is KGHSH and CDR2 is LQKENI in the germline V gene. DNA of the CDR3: TGTGCCAGCTCACCTAACAGGGGGTCCTCTGGAAACACCATATATTTT. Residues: CASSPNRGSSGNTIYF.

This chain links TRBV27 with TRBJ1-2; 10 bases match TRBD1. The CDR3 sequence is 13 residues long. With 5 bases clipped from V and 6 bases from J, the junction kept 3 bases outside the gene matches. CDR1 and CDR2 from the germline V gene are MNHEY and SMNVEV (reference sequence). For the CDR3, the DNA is TGTGCCAGCAGTCTGGACAGGGGGAATGGCTACACCTTC. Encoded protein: CASSLDRGNGYTF.

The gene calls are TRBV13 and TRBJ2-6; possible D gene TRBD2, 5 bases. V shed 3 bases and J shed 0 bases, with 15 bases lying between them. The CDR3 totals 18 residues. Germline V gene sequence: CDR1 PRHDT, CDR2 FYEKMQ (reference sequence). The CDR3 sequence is CASSFFREGYSGANVLTF. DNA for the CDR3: TGTGCCAGCAGCTTTTTCCGGGAAGGATACTCTGGGGCCAACGTCCTGACTTTC.

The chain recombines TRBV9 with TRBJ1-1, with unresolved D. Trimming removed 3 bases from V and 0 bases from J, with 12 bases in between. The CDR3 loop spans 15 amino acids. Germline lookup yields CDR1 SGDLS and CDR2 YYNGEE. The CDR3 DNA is TGTGCCAGCAGCGGCTATAAGTTCATGAACACTGAAGCTTTCTTT. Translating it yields CASSGYKFMNTEAFF.

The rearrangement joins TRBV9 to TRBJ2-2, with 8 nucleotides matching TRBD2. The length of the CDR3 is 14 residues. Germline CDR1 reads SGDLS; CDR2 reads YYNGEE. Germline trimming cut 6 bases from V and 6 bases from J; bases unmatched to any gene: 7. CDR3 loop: CASNSGRSSGELFF. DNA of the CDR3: TGTGCCAGCAACAGCGGGAGATCGTCCGGGGAGCTGTTTTTT. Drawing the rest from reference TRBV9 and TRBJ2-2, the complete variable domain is DSGVTQTPKHLITATGQRVTLRCSPRSGDLSVYWYQQSLDQGLQFLIQYYNGEERAKGNILERFSAQQFPDLHSELNLSSLELGDSALYFCASNSGRSSGELFFGEGSRLTVL.

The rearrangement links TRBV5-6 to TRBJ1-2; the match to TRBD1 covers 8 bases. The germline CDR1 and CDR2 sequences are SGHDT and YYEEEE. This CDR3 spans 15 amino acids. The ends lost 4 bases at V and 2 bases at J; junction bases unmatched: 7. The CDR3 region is CASSPQTGANYGYTF. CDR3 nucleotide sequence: TGTGCCAGCAGCCCCCAGACAGGGGCCAACTATGGCTACACCTTC.

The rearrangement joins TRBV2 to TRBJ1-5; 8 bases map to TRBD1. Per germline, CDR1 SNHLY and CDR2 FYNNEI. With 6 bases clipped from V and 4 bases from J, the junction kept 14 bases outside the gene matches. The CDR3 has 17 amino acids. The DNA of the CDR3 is TGTGCCAGCAGAGCAGAAGCGGGACAGGCGATAAATCAGCCCCAGCATTTT. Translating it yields CASRAEAGQAINQPQHF.

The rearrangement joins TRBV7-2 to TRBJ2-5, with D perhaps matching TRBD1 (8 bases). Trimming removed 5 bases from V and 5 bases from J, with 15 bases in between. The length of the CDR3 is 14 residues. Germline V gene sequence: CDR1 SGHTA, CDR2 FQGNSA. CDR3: CASSPDRGGETQYF. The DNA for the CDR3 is TGTGCCAGCAGCCCAGACAGGGGAGGGGAGACCCAGTACTTC.

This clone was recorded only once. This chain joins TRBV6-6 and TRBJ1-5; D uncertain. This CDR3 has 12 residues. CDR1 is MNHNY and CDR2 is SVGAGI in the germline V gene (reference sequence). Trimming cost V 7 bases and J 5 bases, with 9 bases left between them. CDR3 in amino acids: CASTSLDQPQHF. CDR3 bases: TGTGCCAGCACTTCTCTTGATCAGCCCCAGCATTTT.

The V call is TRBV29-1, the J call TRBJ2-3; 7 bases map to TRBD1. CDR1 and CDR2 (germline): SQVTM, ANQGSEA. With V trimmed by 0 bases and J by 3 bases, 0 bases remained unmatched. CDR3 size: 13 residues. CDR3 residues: CSVEEGQTDTQYF. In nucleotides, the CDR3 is TGCAGCGTTGAAGAGGGACAGACAGATACGCAGTATTTT.

This CDR3 reads CASSLGWTSGIYEQFF. In DNA, the CDR3 is TGTGCCAGCAGCTTAGGATGGACTAGCGGGATATATGAGCAGTTCTTC. V is TRBV11-2 and J is TRBJ2-1, with 12 bases that match TRBD2. J was trimmed by 8 bases and V by 1 base; bases with no gene match: 6. The CDR3 is made up of 16 amino acids. Germline V gene sequence: CDR1 SGHAT, CDR2 FQNNGV.

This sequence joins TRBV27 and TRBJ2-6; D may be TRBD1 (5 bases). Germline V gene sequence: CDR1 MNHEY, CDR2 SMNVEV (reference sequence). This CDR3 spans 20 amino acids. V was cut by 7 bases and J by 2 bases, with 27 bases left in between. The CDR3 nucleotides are TGTGCCAGCACCCCGTGGTCGTCAAGTCAGGGCGGTACTGGGGCCAACGTCCTGACTTTC. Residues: CASTPWSSSQGGTGANVLTF.